This T cell receptor beta chain originates from a study of T cell changes during pregnancy in multiple sclerosis. Trimming stripped 0 bases from V and 0 bases from J, with 7 bases between. CDR3 length: 15 amino acids. Germline values: CDR1 SGDLS, CDR2 YYNGEE. The repertoire was sequenced with immunoSEQ multiplex PCR; TCRdb's copy has only in-frame clones and lacks some. Of 70,000 to 100,000 clones in the sample, roughly 93% are singletons; the top ten hold approximately 4.5%. The sequence came from a female donor with multiple sclerosis, enrolled in a pregnancy study. V usage is TRBV9 and J usage is TRBJ1-3, with D unclear. The sample consisted of peripheral blood, taken in the first trimester of pregnancy. The CDR3 DNA reads TGTGCCAGCAGCGTAGAGGAGAGCTCTGGAAACACCATATATTTT. It translates to CASSVEESSGNTIYF.